Given below is one T cell receptor (beta chain) in context. This entry comes from a study of T cell responses to AZD1222 COVID-19 vaccine. This CDR3 is 13 amino acids long. Trimming cost V 3 bases and J 3 bases, with 8 bases left between them. CDR1 is SEHNR, CDR2 FQNEAQ, per germline (reference sequence). This table comes from immunoSEQ multiplex PCR, and its TCRdb copy is limited to in-frame clones, with some not included. The sample holds under 150,000 clones; almost 95% are singletons and the top ten take about a tenth. The rearrangement uses TRBV7-9 and TRBJ1-1; D uncertain. The sequence came from an adult who received the AZD1222 COVID-19 vaccine. The sequenced sample was peripheral blood, obtained 28 days after the second AZD1222 dose. CDR3 loop: CASSFGQDTEAFF. The DNA of the CDR3 is TGTGCCAGCAGCTTCGGGCAGGACACTGAAGCTTTCTTT.